This T cell receptor beta chain was retrieved from a study of regulatory T cells in long-lasting Graves disease (dated by TCRdb to 2020 to 2022). Study-wide context: In the newly diagnosed Graves' disease group, patients had been taking antithyroid drugs for less than 3 months. Persistent Graves' disease patients were compared with newly diagnosed Graves' disease patients by peripheral blood TCR sequencing and RNA sequencing. The study was conducted in China and was registered as a clinical trial. A total of approximately 35 samples underwent TCR sequencing: some 13 from persistent and some 20 from newly diagnosed Graves' disease patients.

In this sample, this clonotype turned up many times. Its cognate antigen has yet to be identified. Base-call qualities are not available, and no considerably larger clone is one nucleotide away. The research as a whole found: Only the TCR beta chain was sequenced and analyzed. Preferential use of TRBV28, TRBJ1-2 and TRBJ2-5 was observed in persistent disease, whereas TRBV20-1 and TRBJ2-1 were favored in newly diagnosed disease. As a limitation, the authors acknowledged that the small sample size may reduce accuracy. Patients with persistent disease shared more public clonotypes (approximately 2,500) than newly diagnosed patients did (966). Persistent Graves' disease patients showed lower TCR Shannon entropy and fewer highly expanded clones than newly diagnosed patients, suggesting clonal expansion. Peripheral blood alone was examined, since thyroid tissue, which constituted the primary lesion, could not be accessed.

The sample's time point, from its label and the paper: newly diagnosed GD, antithyroid drugs for less than 3 months. For both TCR sequencing and RNA sequencing, RNA was extracted from PBMCs in TRIzol. The diagnosis of Graves' disease was made according to American Thyroid Association guidelines. The patients came from an endocrinology department in Xi'an, China. From each patient, approximately 9.9 milliliters of peripheral blood was collected into an EDTA anticoagulant tube. Ficoll Paque Plus density gradient separation was used to isolate PBMCs, and no additional T cell sorting was done. An Agilent 2100 Bioanalyzer and agarose gel were used to check RNA quality, while a NanoDrop 2000 measured RNA concentration. The germline ends are 12 bases apart after V is trimmed by 8 bases and J by 2 bases. The CDR3 goes from the cysteine to the phenylalanine over 13 residues. Only the CDR3 portion is preserved as DNA: 39 bases, with reading frame beginning at the first base.

The library was made by multiplex PCR. The instrument was an Illumina HiSeq 4000. iRepertoire HTBI primers and Arm-PCR amplification of CDR3 regions were used to construct TCR beta libraries. Before sequencing, the PCR products went through gel purification. As for the original processing: Gene usage analysis of CDR3 amino acid clonotypes relied on the 62 TRBV and 14 TRBJ segments identified across samples. COPE and FqMerger were used to merge filtered high-quality paired reads into contigs. Contigs were aligned with BLAST to IMGT TRBV, TRBD and TRBJ reference genes, and CDR3 was defined per IMGT. Clonotypes above 0.1% frequency were classified as highly expanded clones. Shannon entropy was used to measure repertoire diversity, and the Gini coefficient was used to measure V-J evenness. A clonotype was considered public if more than one individual shared it. The raw public reads went through TCRdb reprocessing: fastp at Q25, MiXCR clone calling, in-frame beta chains kept. Each CDR3 protein gets just one entry, which takes the most common genes and DNA from the rows behind it. TCRdb, not the authors, supplied the V and J calls. The sample yields 450,000 to 700,000 distinct CDR3 sequences; about 14% were counted once. Jointly, the top ten make up under 10% of the sample.

This sample was shared with a second study, whose subject was T cells in Graves' hyperthyroidism and ophthalmopathy. Reported in the second study: Stable Graves' hyperthyroidism was defined as no progression to ophthalmopathy during 18 months of follow-up. Hyperthyroidism patients were newly diagnosed, had a disease duration of under 2 months, and were aged 18 to 65 years. Patients with uncontrolled infections, other autoimmune diseases, pregnancy or lactation were excluded. Diagnoses were established on the basis of clinical symptoms, serum thyroxine and TRAb, thyroid ultrasound, and orbital computed tomography. A first-round RT-PCR of the TCR CDR3 used the HTBI primer set with the Qiagen OneStep RT-PCR kit. Most expanded thyroid clonotypes (frequency above 0.001) were also detected in blood, suggesting blood repertoires may reflect thyroid immune responses. In cross-validation, a model built on a 13 V-J signature told ophthalmopathy apart from stable hyperthyroidism with 87.88% sensitivity and roughly 81% specificity, and in testing the same model reached 80%/75%. In validation, progression to ophthalmopathy was predicted by the model with nearly 71% sensitivity and roughly 76% specificity, a median of around 6.5 months before onset. To identify TCR V-J signatures that set the groups apart, the researchers used a discovery cohort of 90 to 100 patients, made up of 40 to 45 with Graves' ophthalmopathy and about 60 with stable Graves' hyperthyroidism. An independent validation cohort of fewer than 20 hyperthyroidism patients and 17 patients who later progressed to ophthalmopathy tested prospective prediction of ophthalmopathy. For training and testing, the roughly 93 patients in the discovery cohort were randomly divided in a 7:3 ratio. Thyroid tissue and blood T-cell repertoires from about 6 Graves' hyperthyroidism patients were also compared in the study. Once sampling was done, hyperthyroidism patients were given methimazole at a starting dose of 30 mg daily, whereas ophthalmopathy patients were given high-dose intravenous methylprednisolone. Libraries were constructed in a second round of multiplex PCR, after which size selection and purification were performed. Libraries were sequenced paired-end with 100 bp reads on an Illumina HiSeq2000. SOAPnuke was used to process the raw data, with reads discarded if the reads contained adapters or uncalled bases, had a mean Phred below 15, or lacked an exact constant-primer or identifier match. COPE v1.2.5 was used to merge the high-quality paired reads, and each unique nucleotide sequence was defined as a clonotype. Clonotypes were aligned to IMGT TRBV, TRBD and TRBJ reference segments using MiTCR v1.1. Only V-J combinations with frequency above 0.0001, covering approximately 99% of repertoires, were analysed. A TCS score was defined as the ratio of F50 (clonal expansion) to E x V (chaos), with BLOSUM62-based TCRdist applied between CDR3 peptides within each V-J. Welch's t-statistics and random forest reduced 514 V-J features to roughly 13, which were used in a naive Bayes classifier (R e1071). Sample size was not statistically predetermined, and blinding of investigators to group allocation was not performed. The paper describes TCR Vbeta CDR3 sequencing of fewer than 150 peripheral blood samples, made up of some 40 ophthalmopathy patients, roughly 75 hyperthyroidism patients and about 17 progressor patients.

The receptor chain draws on TRBV12-3 or TRBV12-4 and TRBJ1-2; no confident D gene assignment can be made. The clonotype originates from a young man with Graves disease. Donor details come from another sample of the same person, matched by shared clones. The sequencing used peripheral blood mononuclear cells (PBMCs), collected at new diagnosis, from a patient treated with antithyroid drugs. Here is the DNA: TGTGCCAGCCGACGACCGGGGAACTATGGCTACACCTTC. Its product reads: CASRRPGNYGYTF.